This TCR beta chain was observed in a study of shared clonotypes between healthy human individuals. This CDR3 comprises 14 residues. The V gene's germline CDR1 is MGHRA and CDR2 YSYEKL. V was pared by 2 bases and J by 6 bases, with 5 bases of the junction left unmatched. Method: immunoSEQ multiplex PCR; TCRdb's copy keeps in-frame clones and lacks some. The sample gives 1,400,000 or so clones, roughly 98.5% of which show up once; 0.3% to 0.45% is in the top ten. Source material: naive CD4+ T cells sorted from blood. Subset specified: CD45RA+ positively selected. The chain couples TRBV4-1 to TRBJ2-7, with 9 bases lining up with TRBD1. This clonotype was sampled from a man aged 25-45 years in good health. The CDR3 region is CASSQRQGVREQYF. The CDR3 nucleotides are TGCGCCAGCAGCCAAAGACAGGGGGTCCGCGAGCAGTACTTC.